These T cell receptor beta chains were read from a single sample in a study of blood T cell repertoires in COVID-19. The assay was immunoSEQ multiplex PCR, and TCRdb's table has in-frame clones only and misses some. The profile covers about 240,000 clones, with about 80% appearing a single time and roughly 9.6% taken by the ten largest. Sequencing used peripheral blood. Source of these receptors: an elderly woman with acute or convalescent COVID-19. CDR3s include the opening cysteine and the closing phenylalanine or tryptophan. D genes are given only for firm matches. Clone size is given for some rows only: seen once, a few or many times, or a class if the clone is expanded.

cdr3_nt	cdr3_aa	d_call	clone_size	v_call	j_call
TGTGCCAGCAGCTCGGGGGGGACCGCCGGGGAGCTGTTTTTT	CASSSGGTAGELFF	TRBD2	-	TRBV7-3	TRBJ2-2
TGCGCCAGCAGCTTGTTGGCCCGGGGACAGACTAGCACAGATACGCAGTATTTT	CASSLLARGQTSTDTQYF	TRBD1	-	TRBV5-1	TRBJ2-3
TGTGCCAGCAGCCAACTACTAAGGGATACGCAGTATTTT	CASSQLLRDTQYF	-	-	TRBV3-1/TRBV3-2	TRBJ2-3
TGTGCCAGCAGCTTAGTGGGAGGGCTAGCCCGGATTTTCACCGGGGAGCTGTTTTTT	CASSLVGGLARIFTGELFF	TRBD2	-	TRBV7-8	TRBJ2-2
TGCGCCAGCAGCCAAGTAAATTGGAAGGGGCCGGGCATGATGAACACTGAAGCTTTCTTT	CASSQVNWKGPGMMNTEAFF	-	-	TRBV4-1	TRBJ1-1
TGTGCCAGCAGGAGACAGGGTGGGACTGAAGCTTTCTTT	CASRRQGGTEAFF	TRBD1	-	TRBV28	TRBJ1-1
TGTGCCAGCGGGTGCAGGGGGCTGCAAGAGACCCAGTACTTC	CASGCRGLQETQYF	TRBD1	once	TRBV2	TRBJ2-5
TGTGCCAGCAGGGGGGGACTCTGGCAAGAGACCCAGTACTTC	CASRGGLWQETQYF	-	-	TRBV2	TRBJ2-5
TGCGCCAGCAGCATAACGGGACAATACACTGAAGCTTTCTTT	CASSITGQYTEAFF	-	-	TRBV5-1	TRBJ1-1
TGTGCCAGCAGCCCATCCCGGGGGGGTTCCCTCGAGACCCAGTACTTC	CASSPSRGGSLETQYF	TRBD2	-	TRBV5-4	TRBJ2-5